This T cell receptor (beta chain) was retrieved from a study of CD8 T cells in Susac syndrome. Peripheral blood CD8+ and CD4+ T cells were profiled by TCR beta sequencing. Random hexamers primed reverse transcription of roughly 0.45 to 1 ug RNA. By means of immunoSEQ multiplex PCR, TCR beta CDR3 spanning 54 Vbeta and 13 Jbeta underwent amplification. Each CDR3 protein is one row after TCRdb ran MiXCR on the immunoSEQ multiplex PCR reads. The sample holds fewer than 350,000 distinct CDR3 sequences; over 75% are singletons and the top ten take roughly 0.21%. V lost 5 bases, J lost 0 bases, and 17 bases lay in between. This CDR3 is 17 amino acids long. Germline V gene data show CDR1 as MNHEY and CDR2 as SMNVEV (reference sequence).

Input material: CD8+ T cells from PBMCs. J is TRBJ2-1 and V is TRBV27, with D perhaps matching TRBD2 (6 bases). This sequence originates from a human donor with multiple sclerosis. The CDR3 is CASSALLEGFSYNEQFF. The DNA of the CDR3 is TGTGCCAGCAGTGCATTACTGGAGGGATTCTCCTACAATGAGCAGTTCTTC.